The table lists the clone carrying this T cell receptor beta chain with a few counts. Its antigen is still unknown. The germline V gene encodes CDR1 MDHEN and CDR2 SYDVKM. There are 16 residues in the CDR3. Trimming left V 5 bases short and J 3 bases short, with 20 bases between. The second PCR ran roughly 6 to 11 cycles with a sample-barcoded 5' primer and J-beta primers. A tag from a template-switch adaptor with 12 random nucleotides marked each cDNA molecule. Every sample gave at least 2.5 million paired-end reads containing CDR3. Each CDR3 protein is one row after TCRdb ran MiXCR on the 5' RACE reads. The sample consists of 1.5 million to 2 million distinct CDR3 sequences, 28% of them appearing once. There were at least 6 micrograms of total RNA extracted from every sample. The data are from a study of blood T cells in healthy people across ages. General study points: PBMCs that were unsorted prevented a conclusive naive versus antigen-experienced comparison.

Sequenced input: blood. The TCR originated in a woman aged 25 to 39 in good health. The J gene is TRBJ2-7, the V gene TRBV28, with D possibly being TRBD1 or TRBD2 (6 bases each). This CDR3 is CASSLPRSRGLYEQYF. CDR3 in DNA: TGTGCCAGCAGTCTCCCCAGGAGCAGGGGACTCTACGAGCAGTACTTC.